The 27 T cell receptor beta chains in this list originate from one sample, sequenced in a study of response to subunit inactivated influenza vaccine. TCRdb re-derived calls from the RT-PCR reads in MiXCR, one entry per CDR3 protein. The sample lists about 780,000 distinct CDR3 sequences; about 18% were seen once. The source was PBMCs from blood, collected around 5 days after vaccination. These receptors originate from a man aged 50 or older who received an inactivated influenza vaccine.

V gene TRBV6-1 combines with J gene TRBJ2-7; D remains ambiguous. Trimming took off 10 bases at V and 3 bases at J, with 16 bases between the two ends. The CDR3 is 13 residues long. Germline CDR1 is MNHNS and CDR2 is SASEGT. CDR3 sequence reads: CAISLDGYYEQYF. The CDR3 region has the DNA TGTGCCATTTCGTTGGACGGGTACTACGAGCAGTACTTC.

V usage is TRBV24-1 and J usage is TRBJ2-3; no reliable D call. Germline CDR1 KGHDR, CDR2 SFDVKD. Deletions cut 3 bases from V and 0 bases from J, with 6 bases between. The CDR3 is 14 amino acids. For the CDR3, the DNA is TGTGCCACCAGTGATCAGGCAAGCACAGATACGCAGTATTTT. Protein: CATSDQASTDTQYF.

The table lists this clonotype with a few counts. The J gene is TRBJ2-1, the V gene TRBV20-1, with TRBD2 matching 11 bases. V dropped 5 bases and J dropped 3; count of bases not matched to a gene: 3. Germline CDR1 is DFQATT and CDR2 is SNEGSKA (reference sequence). This CDR3 spans 14 amino acids. In DNA, the CDR3 is TGCAGTGCTTTAGCGGGGGGGTACTACAATGAGCAGTTCTTC. Encoded protein: CSALAGGYYNEQFF.

V usage is TRBV14 and J usage is TRBJ2-1; 14 positions agree with TRBD2. The germline CDR1 and CDR2 sequences are SGHDN and FVKESK. J gave up 11 bases and V 2 bases, and 5 bases lay outside the gene matches. This CDR3 has 15 residues. The CDR3 is CASSQPRTSGRKQFF. CDR3 DNA sequence: TGTGCCAGCAGCCAACCTAGGACTAGCGGGAGGAAGCAGTTCTTC.

This clonotype turned up a few times. This sequence joins TRBV12-3 or TRBV12-4 and TRBJ2-7; D gene unclear. The V end was cut by 3 bases, the J end by 2 bases, with 11 bases between. The CDR3 loop spans 14 amino acids. CDR3 nucleotide sequence: TGTGCCAGCAGTTTTGGTTCAAAGACCTACGAGCAGTACTTC. This gives the protein CASSFGSKTYEQYF.

This clonotype came up a few times. Here the CDR3 reads CASSSFMGTEAFF. The CDR3 DNA sequence: TGCGCCAGCAGCTCCTTCATGGGGACTGAAGCTTTCTTT. This chain links TRBV5-1 with TRBJ1-1; D remains ambiguous. Trimming cost V 3 bases and J 5 bases, with 11 bases left between them. The CDR3 is 13 amino acids. The germline CDR1 and CDR2 sequences are SGHRS and YFSETQ.

This clonotype turned up a few times. This chain connects TRBV5-1 to TRBJ2-5, with 9 bases matching TRBD1. Germline V lookup: CDR1 SGHRS, CDR2 YFSETQ. This CDR3 is 14 amino acids long. Trimming cost V 4 bases and J 5 bases; bases outside gene matches: 6. CDR3 amino acids: CASSGPDRGETQYF. The DNA for the CDR3 is TGCGCCAGCAGCGGGCCGGACAGGGGTGAGACCCAGTACTTC.

The chain links TRBV28 to TRBJ1-5; no definite D call. The CDR3 covers 10 residues. CDR1 and CDR2 (germline): MDHEN, SYDVKM. CDR3 region: CAVGNQPQHF. DNA of the CDR3: TGTGCAGTTGGCAATCAGCCCCAGCATTTT.

The rearrangement uses TRBV6-1 and TRBJ2-7, with a possible D match to TRBD2 (6 bases). Germline assignment: CDR1 MNHNS and CDR2 SASEGT. The length of the CDR3 is 13 residues. V lost 6 bases to trimming and J lost 6 bases, with 15 bases between them. The DNA of the CDR3 is TGTGCCAGCAGGACGGGACTCACCGCCGAGCAGTACTTC. This translates into CASRTGLTAEQYF.

Only a few counts were recorded for this clonotype. The rearrangement links TRBV27 to TRBJ2-1; D gene unclear. This CDR3 comprises 13 residues. Germline V gene lookup returns CDR1 MNHEY and CDR2 SMNVEV (reference sequence). Trimming left V 2 bases short and J 7 bases short, with 9 bases between. The CDR3 spells CASSLIFGNEQFF. Written as DNA, the CDR3 is TGTGCCAGCAGTTTAATCTTTGGGAATGAGCAGTTCTTC.

This rearrangement joins TRBV20-1 to TRBJ1-2; 8 positions agree with TRBD1. With 6 bases clipped from V and 4 bases from J, the junction kept 7 bases outside the gene matches. Looked up from germline, CDR1 is DFQATT and CDR2 is SNEGSKA (reference sequence). This CDR3 has 13 amino acids. The CDR3 region has the DNA TGCAGTGCAACTGACAGGGGAAGCTATGGCTACACCTTC. This translates into CSATDRGSYGYTF.

J is TRBJ1-2 and V is TRBV24-1; D remains ambiguous. V gave up 5 bases and J gave up 6 bases, with 18 bases separating them. There are 15 residues in the CDR3. The germline CDR1 and CDR2 sequences are KGHDR and SFDVKD. CDR3 protein: CATSVGSGKVDGYTF. Here the CDR3 DNA reads TGTGCCACCAGTGTAGGCTCAGGAAAAGTTGATGGCTACACCTTC.

This clonotype has just a few counts. The CDR3 loop is CASSSGYSPLHF. The DNA for the CDR3 is TGTGCCAGCAGTTCCGGTTATTCACCCCTCCACTTT. The J gene is TRBJ1-6, the V gene TRBV12-3 or TRBV12-4, with D uncertain. Deletions cut 4 bases from V and 8 bases from J, with 6 bases between. This CDR3 has 12 amino acids.

The gene calls are TRBV4-1 and TRBJ2-3; TRBD2 is a possible D gene (6 bases). V was shortened by 4 bases and J by 5 bases, with 16 bases between the two germline ends. CDR1 and CDR2 from the germline V gene are MGHRA and YSYEKL. This CDR3 spans 15 amino acids. The CDR3 bases are TGCGCCAGCAGCCTTTTATCGACCGGGGGAGATACGCAGTATTTT. Translation gives CASSLLSTGGDTQYF.

The genes are TRBV12-3 or TRBV12-4 and TRBJ2-1, with 7 bases lining up with TRBD2. V lost 4 bases and J lost 11; bases outside the gene matches: 8. The CDR3 contains 13 residues. The CDR3 nucleotides are TGTGCCAGCAGTTCAGGGCCCGGGACTAAGCAGTTCTTC. It translates to CASSSGPGTKQFF.

This clonotype was recorded at least ten times. V and J are TRBV28 and TRBJ1-3; D remains ambiguous. Germline V gene lookup returns CDR1 MDHEN and CDR2 SYDVKM. The V and J ends lost 3 bases and 1 base respectively, with 7 bases between them. The CDR3 loop spans 14 amino acids. Here the CDR3 reads CASSFAGSGNTIYF. The CDR3 DNA reads TGTGCCAGCAGTTTCGCTGGATCTGGAAACACCATATATTTT.

This clonotype was detected only a few times. The V call is TRBV4-1, the J call TRBJ2-2, with D unclear. With 0 bases removed from V and 6 bases from J, the gap between germline ends came to 11 bases. This CDR3 is built from 15 residues. Per the germline V gene, CDR1 is MGHRA and CDR2 is YSYEKL. CDR3 bases: TGCGCCAGCAGCCAAGAAACCTTATTCCCCGGGGAGCTGTTTTTT. Protein product: CASSQETLFPGELFF.

The chain has TRBV9 and TRBJ2-1; D is undetermined. Germline V lookup: CDR1 SGDLS, CDR2 YYNGEE. The CDR3 sequence is 13 residues long. The V and J ends lost 0 bases and 5 bases respectively, with 6 bases between them. CDR3 sequence: CASSVAYHNEQFF. CDR3 sequence (DNA): TGTGCCAGCAGCGTAGCGTACCACAATGAGCAGTTCTTC.

This chain joins TRBV15 and TRBJ2-7; D possibly matches TRBD1 or TRBD2 (6 bases each). The CDR3 is 13 residues long. Germline lookup yields CDR1 LNHNV and CDR2 YYDKDF (reference sequence). V lost 6 bases to trimming and J lost 2 bases, with 11 bases between them. The CDR3 spells CATRRDKTYEQYF. CDR3 in DNA: TGTGCCACCAGGCGGGACAAGACCTACGAGCAGTACTTC.

The CDR3 is CASSVAPGLANQETQYF. As DNA, the CDR3 is TGTGCCAGCAGCGTAGCACCGGGACTAGCGAACCAAGAGACCCAGTACTTC. The J gene is TRBJ2-5, the V gene TRBV9, with TRBD2 matching 10 bases. The trim removed 0 bases at V and 0 bases at J, leaving 5 bases unmatched. CDR3 length: 17 residues. CDR1 is SGDLS, CDR2 YYNGEE, per germline.

This clonotype was picked up a small number of times. The V call is TRBV20-1, the J call TRBJ2-1, with TRBD2 identical over 14 bases. The J segment lost 2 bases and the V segment lost 3 bases, leaving 9 bases of the junction unmatched. Germline V gene lookup returns CDR1 DFQATT and CDR2 SNEGSKA (reference sequence). This CDR3 is built from 18 residues. In DNA form, the CDR3 reads TGCAGTGCTAGTAGGGGGACTAGCGGGGGAACAACCTACAATGAGCAGTTCTTC. Amino acids: CSASRGTSGGTTYNEQFF.

The gene calls are TRBV6-1 and TRBJ1-3; D is perhaps TRBD1 (5 bases). CDR1 and CDR2 from the germline V gene are MNHNS and SASEGT. The CDR3 consists of 13 residues. The V end lost 6 bases, the J end lost 2 bases, and 8 bases lay between the germline ends. The CDR3 loop reads CASRVTAGNTIYF. In DNA form, the CDR3 reads TGTGCCAGCAGGGTGACAGCTGGAAACACCATATATTTT.

V and J are TRBV12-3 or TRBV12-4 and TRBJ2-7; tentative D call: TRBD1 (6 bases). Deletions cut 6 bases from V and 6 bases from J, with 15 bases between. The CDR3 extends over 13 amino acids. The CDR3 loop is CASSFRGFGEQYF. The CDR3 DNA is TGTGCCAGCAGCTTCAGGGGTTTTGGCGAGCAGTACTTC.

This clonotype was seen a handful of times. The V gene is TRBV6-5, the J gene TRBJ1-4; no reliable D call. Trimming pared 0 bases from V and 2 bases from J, leaving 4 bases between. In germline, CDR1 is MNHEY, CDR2 SVGAGI. The CDR3 sequence is 14 residues long. DNA of the CDR3: TGTGCCAGCAGTTACTCAACGACTAATGAAAAACTGTTTTTT. It specifies CASSYSTTNEKLFF.

This clonotype was counted many times. V is TRBV5-5 and J is TRBJ2-7, with D possibly TRBD1 on 5 matching bases. This CDR3 has 15 residues. V was clipped by 0 bases and J by 3 bases, with 13 bases between them. CDR1 SGHKS and CDR2 YYEKEE come from the germline V gene (reference sequence). DNA for the CDR3: TGTGCCAGCAGCTTGGAGGCAGGGCTCGTCTACGAGCAGTACTTC. It codes for CASSLEAGLVYEQYF.

The genes are TRBV7-2 and TRBJ2-7; weak D call: TRBD2 (5 bases). Trimming pared 2 bases from V and 7 bases from J, leaving 15 bases between. CDR1 is SGHTA, CDR2 FQGNSA, per germline. The CDR3 contains 14 residues. The CDR3 is CASSLSAGSREQYF. The CDR3 coding sequence is TGTGCCAGCAGCTTATCGGCGGGTTCAAGGGAGCAGTACTTC.

This clonotype was observed at least ten times. The V call is TRBV12-3 or TRBV12-4, the J call TRBJ1-5; a weak D match, TRBD1 (6 bases). Trimming left V 6 bases short and J 4 bases short, with 13 bases between. This CDR3 has 14 amino acids. As DNA, the CDR3 is TGTGCCAGCAGCGGGGGACAACCTAATCAGCCCCAGCATTTT. Translating it yields CASSGGQPNQPQHF.